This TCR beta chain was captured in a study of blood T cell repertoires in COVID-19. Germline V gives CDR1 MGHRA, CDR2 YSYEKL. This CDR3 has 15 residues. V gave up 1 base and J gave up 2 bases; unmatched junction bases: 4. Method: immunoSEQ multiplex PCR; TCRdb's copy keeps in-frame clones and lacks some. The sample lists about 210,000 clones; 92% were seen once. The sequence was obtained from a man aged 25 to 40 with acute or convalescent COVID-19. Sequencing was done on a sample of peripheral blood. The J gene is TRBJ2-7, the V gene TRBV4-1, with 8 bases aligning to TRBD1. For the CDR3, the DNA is TGCGCCAGCAGCCAAGTCCGGGACAGGACCTACGAGCAGTACTTC. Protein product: CASSQVRDRTYEQYF.